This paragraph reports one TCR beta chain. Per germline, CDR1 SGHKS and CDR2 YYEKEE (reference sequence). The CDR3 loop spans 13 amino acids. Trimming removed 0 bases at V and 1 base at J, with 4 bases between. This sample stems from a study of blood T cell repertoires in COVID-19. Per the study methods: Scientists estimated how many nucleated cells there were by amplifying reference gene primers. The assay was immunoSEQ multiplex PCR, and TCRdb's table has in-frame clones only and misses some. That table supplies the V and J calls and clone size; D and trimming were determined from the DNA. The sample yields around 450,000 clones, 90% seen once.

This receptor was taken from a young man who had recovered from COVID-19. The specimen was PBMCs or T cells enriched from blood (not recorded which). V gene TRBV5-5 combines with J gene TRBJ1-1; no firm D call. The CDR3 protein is CASSLGGNTEAFF. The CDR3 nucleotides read TGTGCCAGCAGCTTGGGAGGGAACACTGAAGCTTTCTTT.